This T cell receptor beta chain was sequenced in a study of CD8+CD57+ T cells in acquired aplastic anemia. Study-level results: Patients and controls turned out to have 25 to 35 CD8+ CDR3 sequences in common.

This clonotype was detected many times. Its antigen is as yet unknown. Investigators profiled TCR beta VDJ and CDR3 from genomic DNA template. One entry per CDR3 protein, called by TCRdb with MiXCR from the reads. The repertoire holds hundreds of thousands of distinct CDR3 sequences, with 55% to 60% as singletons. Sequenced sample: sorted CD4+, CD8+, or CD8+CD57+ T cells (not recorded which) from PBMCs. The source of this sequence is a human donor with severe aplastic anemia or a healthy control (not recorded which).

The CDR3 protein is CASSEPLAGGPTDTQYF. The CDR3 bases are TGTGCCAGCAGCGAGCCGCTAGCGGGGGGGCCCACAGATACGCAGTATTTT. The chain combines TRBV9 with TRBJ2-3; 12 bases fit TRBD2. This CDR3 region has 17 residues. V gave up 3 bases and J gave up 2 bases; unmatched junction bases: 7. CDR1 SGDLS and CDR2 YYNGEE come from the germline V gene.